One T cell receptor beta chain is described in this entry. Its target is unknown. The data stem from a study of beta chain features in type 1 diabetes. Overall study findings and caveats: A potential influence of HLA type upon TCRB rearrangement remained unresolved herein. Among patients with Type 1 diabetes, TCRB CDR3s were moderately but significantly shorter in every one of the four CD4+ subsets.

TCRB transcripts that were expressed got sequenced, as all of the isolated RNA had been reverse transcribed. TCRdb's table, derived via immunoSEQ multiplex PCR, lists solely in-frame clones and lacks some. The sample has under 400,000 clones, roughly 13% seen once. The CDR3 has 15 residues. CDR1 and CDR2 from the germline V gene are KGHSH and LQKENI. V lost 3 bases and J lost 5; bases outside the gene matches: 7. The sequence derives from a woman aged 18-30 years with type 1 diabetes. The chain carries TRBV18 and TRBJ2-1, with 7 bases lining up with TRBD1. Specimen: naive CD4+ T cells from blood. CDR3 sequence: CASSPQTGSNNEQFF. The CDR3 nucleotides read TGTGCCAGCTCACCTCAGACAGGGTCAAACAATGAGCAGTTCTTC.